The next 30 T cell receptor beta chains were all read from a single sample in a study of blood T cell repertoires in COVID-19. Method: immunoSEQ multiplex PCR; TCRdb's copy keeps in-frame clones and lacks some. This sample has about 58,000 clones, with around 89% found just once. Sequenced sample: peripheral blood. All receptors derive from a man aged 60 to 75 with active COVID-19.

The chain links TRBV6-2 or TRBV6-3 to TRBJ1-6; D is perhaps TRBD1 (5 bases). The CDR3 loop spans 18 amino acids. Trimming removed 2 bases from V and 0 bases from J, with 14 bases in between. From germline, CDR1 is MNHEY and CDR2 SVGEGT. CDR3 loop: CASSYGAGPSSYNSPLHF. DNA of the CDR3: TGTGCCAGCAGTTACGGAGCAGGGCCTAGCTCCTATAATTCACCCCTCCACTTT.

The gene calls are TRBV7-8 and TRBJ1-4; D gene unclear. CDR1 SGHVS and CDR2 FQNEAQ come from the germline V gene. V shed 3 bases and J shed 8 bases, with 13 bases lying between them. This CDR3 is 14 amino acids long. CDR3 region: CASSFGTTGEKLFF. DNA for the CDR3: TGTGCCAGCAGCTTCGGAACGACGGGGGAAAAACTGTTTTTT.

V gene TRBV16 combines with J gene TRBJ2-7, with a weak D call TRBD1 (5 bases). The CDR3 loop spans 15 amino acids. V was trimmed by 5 bases and J by 0 bases, leaving 14 bases between them. The germline V gene has CDR1 KGHSY and CDR2 FQNENV. CDR3 residues: CASSSRLDSSYEQYF. The DNA for the CDR3 is TGTGCCAGCAGCTCACGTCTTGACAGCTCCTACGAGCAGTACTTC.

The V and J genes are TRBV9 and TRBJ2-7; unclear D gene. V lost 0 bases, J lost 5 bases, and 3 bases lay in between. The CDR3 consists of 11 residues. Germline values: CDR1 SGDLS, CDR2 YYNGEE. This CDR3 reads CASSVGHEQYF. CDR3 coding DNA: TGTGCCAGCAGCGTAGGGCACGAGCAGTACTTC.

The gene calls are TRBV6-5 and TRBJ2-7; 7 bases align to TRBD1. CDR3 size: 12 residues. With 10 bases clipped from V and 4 bases from J, the junction kept 7 bases outside the gene matches. Per germline, CDR1 MNHEY and CDR2 SVGAGI. The CDR3 nucleotides are TGTGCCATTGGGGACAGCCTATACGAGCAGTACTTC. It specifies CAIGDSLYEQYF.

J is TRBJ1-2 and V is TRBV6-6; 9 positions agree with TRBD1. Germline loops: CDR1 MNHNY, CDR2 SVGAGI (reference sequence). The length of the CDR3 is 12 residues. The V segment lost 5 bases and the J segment 8 bases; nucleotides outside the gene matches: 3. The CDR3 sequence: CASSGTGQGYTF. The CDR3, as DNA: TGTGCCAGCAGTGGGACAGGGCAGGGCTACACCTTC.

This clone was observed a handful of times. The CDR3 DNA reads as TGTGCCAGCGGCCGCCGGGGGAGGAACGAGCAGTACTTC. Amino acid sequence: CASGRRGRNEQYF. The chain carries TRBV11-2 and TRBJ2-7; tentatively, D is TRBD2 (6 bases). CDR3 size: 13 residues. V lost 8 bases to trimming and J lost 5 bases, with 16 bases between them. Germline CDR1 SGHAT, CDR2 FQNNGV.

This chain links TRBV7-2 with TRBJ1-2; perhaps TRBD1 as D (5 bases). Germline values: CDR1 SGHTA, CDR2 FQGNSA. Trimming removed 1 base from V and 7 bases from J, with 16 bases in between. The CDR3 loop spans 15 amino acids. Here the CDR3 DNA reads TGTGCCAGCAGCTTAGTTATGGCAGGGATGAGTGGCTACACCTTC. Translating gives CASSLVMAGMSGYTF.

The chain couples TRBV9 to TRBJ1-6; D not resolved. The CDR3 sequence is 15 residues long. Germline V gene lookup returns CDR1 SGDLS and CDR2 YYNGEE. The V gene lost 0 bases and the J gene lost 6 bases, with 10 bases spanning the gap. CDR3 sequence reads: CASSVENRPNSPLHF. CDR3 in DNA: TGTGCCAGCAGCGTAGAGAACAGACCTAATTCACCCCTCCACTTT.

The J gene is TRBJ1-5, the V gene TRBV6-6; 9 nucleotides match TRBD1. The CDR3 is 14 amino acids. In germline, CDR1 is MNHNY, CDR2 SVGAGI (reference sequence). The ends lost 5 bases at V and 1 base at J; junction bases unmatched: 0. CDR3 residues: CASSGQGSNQPQHF. The CDR3 DNA is TGTGCCAGCAGTGGACAGGGGAGCAATCAGCCCCAGCATTTT.

The chain joins TRBV6-4 to TRBJ2-5, with 7 positions matching TRBD1. CDR1 MRHNA and CDR2 SNTAGT come from the germline V gene. The CDR3 runs to 15 residues. V gave up 8 bases and J gave up 5 bases; unmatched junction bases: 14. CDR3 in amino acids: CASGATGSDMETQYF. Written as DNA, the CDR3 is TGTGCCAGCGGGGCGACAGGGTCCGACATGGAGACCCAGTACTTC.

V usage is TRBV19 and J usage is TRBJ1-1, with a tentative D call TRBD1 (5 bases). This CDR3 is built from 16 residues. Germline V CDR1 and CDR2: LNHDA, SQIVND (reference sequence). V was trimmed by 5 bases and J by 4 bases, leaving 20 bases between them. Here the CDR3 DNA reads TGTGCCAGTAGTCTCACCCTTGGGGCCCTGGGCACTGAAGCTTTCTTT. Amino acids: CASSLTLGALGTEAFF.

The chain couples TRBV11-1 to TRBJ2-6, with D perhaps matching TRBD2 (6 bases). CDR1 SGHAT and CDR2 FQDESV come from the germline V gene (reference sequence). The CDR3 covers 14 residues. V shed 4 bases and J shed 6 bases, with 10 bases lying between them. CDR3 nucleotide sequence: TGTGCCAGCAGCTCACTAGCTATGGCCAACGTCCTGACTTTC. Its translation is CASSSLAMANVLTF.

This chain links TRBV5-4 with TRBJ2-5; the match to TRBD2 covers 7 bases. Germline CDR1 and CDR2: SGHNT and YYREEE (reference sequence). The trim removed 7 bases at V and 5 bases at J, leaving 11 bases unmatched. CDR3 size: 14 residues. The CDR3 protein is CASGTGRSRETQYF. The CDR3 DNA reads TGTGCCAGCGGTACCGGGAGGTCGCGGGAGACCCAGTACTTC.

This chain links TRBV19 with TRBJ2-7; 12 nucleotides align to TRBD2. V trimming: 3 bases; J trimming: 4 bases; junction bases outside the gene matches: 4. This CDR3 is built from 15 residues. Germline CDR1 reads LNHDA; CDR2 reads SQIVND (reference sequence). Here the CDR3 reads CASSIGTSGFYEQYF. The CDR3 DNA reads TGTGCCAGTAGTATTGGGACTAGCGGGTTTTACGAGCAGTACTTC.

The chain has TRBV4-1 and TRBJ1-5, with 8 nucleotides matching TRBD1. With V trimmed by 4 bases and J by 7 bases, 9 bases remained unmatched. Germline V CDR1 and CDR2: MGHRA, YSYEKL. The CDR3 has 15 residues. The DNA for the CDR3 is TGCGCCAGCAGCCTTGAAGGGACAGGAGGGCAGCCCCAGCATTTT. This codes for CASSLEGTGGQPQHF.

The chain carries TRBV9 and TRBJ2-7; 8 bases align to TRBD1. After removal of 0 bases from V and 6 bases from J, the junction contained 5 bases not matched to a gene. The CDR3 runs 14 residues. The V gene's germline CDR1 is SGDLS and CDR2 YYNGEE. The CDR3 reads CASSVVSDRGEQYF. The CDR3, as DNA: TGTGCCAGCAGCGTAGTCTCCGACAGGGGCGAGCAGTACTTC.

The chain links TRBV11-2 to TRBJ1-3, with D possibly being TRBD1 (6 bases). The CDR3 has 14 residues. CDR1 and CDR2 from the germline V gene are SGHAT and FQNNGV. V lost 3 bases, J lost 2 bases, and 8 bases lay in between. DNA for the CDR3: TGTGCCAGCAGCTTTCAGGGGACTGGAAACACCATATATTTT. Its translation: CASSFQGTGNTIYF.

This clone was counted between two and nine times. The chain couples TRBV6-5 to TRBJ2-2, with D perhaps TRBD1 (6 bases). CDR1 and CDR2 from the germline V gene are MNHEY and SVGAGI. V was pared by 6 bases and J by 6 bases, with 11 bases between. This CDR3 region has 13 residues. For the CDR3, the DNA is TGTGCCAGCAGACCACAGGGACCCGGGGAGCTGTTTTTT. Residues: CASRPQGPGELFF.

The J gene is TRBJ1-2, the V gene TRBV7-9; D possibly corresponds to TRBD1 (6 bases). This CDR3 comprises 15 residues. The germline V gene encodes CDR1 SEHNR and CDR2 FQNEAQ (reference sequence). Trimming left V 1 base short and J 7 bases short, with 16 bases between. CDR3 protein: CASSLGPGQLPGYTF. CDR3 DNA sequence: TGTGCCAGCAGCTTAGGCCCCGGACAGCTCCCTGGCTACACCTTC.

V gene TRBV9 combines with J gene TRBJ2-1, with 9 bases aligning to TRBD1. Germline V gene lookup returns CDR1 SGDLS and CDR2 YYNGEE. This CDR3 contains 12 residues. With V trimmed by 6 bases and J by 8 bases, 3 bases remained unmatched. CDR3 in DNA: TGTGCCAGCAAGGACAGGGGACATGAGCAGTTCTTC. It translates to CASKDRGHEQFF. Complete variable domain (other parts from reference TRBV9 and TRBJ2-1): DSGVTQTPKHLITATGQRVTLRCSPRSGDLSVYWYQQSLDQGLQFLIQYYNGEERAKGNILERFSAQQFPDLHSELNLSSLELGDSALYFCASKDRGHEQFFGPGTRLTVL.

The sample holds one count of this clone. The V and J genes are TRBV6-2 or TRBV6-3 and TRBJ2-7; D gene unclear. V gave up 4 bases and J gave up 4 bases, with 8 bases separating them. CDR1 is MNHEY and CDR2 is SVGEGT in the germline V gene. The CDR3 loop spans 12 amino acids. This CDR3 reads CASSSYRYEQYF. The CDR3 bases are TGTGCCAGCAGTTCGTACCGGTACGAGCAGTACTTC.

The sample holds a few counts of this clone. This chain connects TRBV7-6 to TRBJ2-6, with D possibly TRBD1 on 5 matching bases. Per germline, CDR1 SGHVS and CDR2 FNYEAQ. With 1 base removed from V and 2 bases from J, the gap between germline ends came to 15 bases. This CDR3 comprises 18 residues. In DNA, the CDR3 is TGTGCCAGCAGCTTAGTAGGGGCAGGGATGACTGGGGCCAACGTCCTGACTTTC. As protein: CASSLVGAGMTGANVLTF. The full variable domain, in which reference TRBV7-6 and TRBJ2-6 provide the parts outside the CDR3, is GAGVSQSPRYKVTKRGQDVALRCDPISGHVSLYWYRQALGQGPEFLTYFNYEAQQDKSGLPNDRFSAERPEGSISTLTIQRTEQRDSAMYRCASSLVGAGMTGANVLTFGAGSRLTVL.

The chain uses TRBV10-3 and TRBJ2-3; D remains ambiguous. Per the germline V gene, CDR1 is ENHRY and CDR2 is SYGVKD. The CDR3 loop spans 14 amino acids. Trimming took 6 bases from V and 5 from J, leaving 15 bases between them. CDR3 in amino acids: CAIRGPASGDTQYF. For the CDR3, the DNA is TGTGCCATCAGGGGCCCGGCCTCAGGAGATACGCAGTATTTT.

This clone was detected a few times. CDR3 sequence reads: CASSLGTGAEQYF. The CDR3 nucleotides read TGTGCCAGCAGTTTAGGGACAGGGGCCGAGCAGTACTTC. This sequence joins TRBV12-3 or TRBV12-4 and TRBJ2-7; 9 bases are shared with TRBD1. With 1 base clipped from V and 6 bases from J, the junction kept 1 base outside the gene matches. The CDR3 spans 13 residues.

The CDR3 spells CASSFRTGPVGEQYF. Here the CDR3 DNA reads TGTGCCAGTAGCTTTAGGACAGGGCCGGTGGGGGAGCAGTACTTC. V and J are TRBV19 and TRBJ2-7; TRBD1 aligns across 8 bases. V lost 6 bases and J lost 7; bases outside the gene matches: 14. The CDR3 contains 15 residues. CDR1 and CDR2 (germline): LNHDA, SQIVND (reference sequence).

The rearrangement uses TRBV6-6 and TRBJ2-4; D gene unclear. This CDR3 contains 13 residues. Trimming cost V 4 bases and J 6 bases, with 10 bases left between them. Per the germline V gene, CDR1 is MNHNY and CDR2 is SVGAGI (reference sequence). The CDR3 protein is CASSFNRRNIQYF. The CDR3 nucleotides are TGTGCCAGCAGTTTCAACCGGAGAAACATTCAGTACTTC.

The genes are TRBV30 and TRBJ2-7; TRBD1 is a possible D gene (5 bases). CDR1 and CDR2 (germline): GTSNPN, SVGIG (reference sequence). The V end lost 5 bases, the J end lost 1 base, and 15 bases lay between the germline ends. The CDR3 consists of 14 residues. CDR3 sequence: CAWGRGPWSYEQYF. The CDR3 DNA follows: TGTGCCTGGGGAAGGGGTCCCTGGTCCTACGAGCAGTACTTC.

Ten or more counts support this clone. The chain carries TRBV6-5 and TRBJ2-7, with 9 bases fitting TRBD1. Germline CDR1 MNHEY, CDR2 SVGAGI. V dropped 5 bases and J dropped 4; count of bases not matched to a gene: 9. The CDR3 is 15 amino acids. CDR3 DNA sequence: TGTGCCAGCAGTCCCCTGAACAGGGGGCTGTACGAGCAGTACTTC. Encoded protein: CASSPLNRGLYEQYF.

The chain links TRBV27 to TRBJ2-7; 7 positions match TRBD1. V lost 2 bases to trimming and J lost 4 bases; unmatched junction nucleotides: 8. The CDR3 spans 15 residues. The V gene's germline CDR1 is MNHEY and CDR2 SMNVEV (reference sequence). The CDR3 region has the DNA TGTGCCAGCAGTTTACGGGACAGCGACCCATACGAGCAGTACTTC. Encoded protein: CASSLRDSDPYEQYF.